The 3 T cell receptor beta chains below were found in one sample sequenced in a study of T cell changes during pregnancy in multiple sclerosis. The assay was immunoSEQ multiplex PCR, and TCRdb's table has in-frame clones only and misses some. This table holds about 70,000 clones, 91% found once. The material was peripheral blood, obtained in the first trimester of pregnancy. The source is a female donor with multiple sclerosis, enrolled in a pregnancy study.

The chain couples TRBV15 to TRBJ2-7; 11 bases line up with TRBD1. Germline trimming cut 0 bases from V and 9 bases from J; bases unmatched to any gene: 13. CDR3 length equals 17 residues. Germline CDR1 and CDR2: LNHNV and YYDKDF (reference sequence). DNA for the CDR3: TGTGCCACCAGCAGAGATGAATTAAGGGACAGGGGGTTAGGGCAGTACTTC. The encoded protein is CATSRDELRDRGLGQYF.

This chain uses TRBV29-1 with TRBJ2-1; 8 positions match TRBD2. Germline V lookup: CDR1 SQVTM, CDR2 ANQGSEA. The CDR3 is 14 amino acids. The V and J ends lost 7 bases and 4 bases, in that order; junction bases with no gene match: 9. The CDR3 sequence: CSARSGSGYNEQFF. In nucleotides, the CDR3 is TGCAGCGCTCGAAGCGGGAGTGGGTACAATGAGCAGTTCTTC.

The chain has TRBV25-1 and TRBJ1-1; possible D gene TRBD1, 5 bases. The CDR3 extends over 14 amino acids. Trimming removed 5 bases at V and 4 bases at J, with 14 bases between. Looked up from germline, CDR1 is MGHDK and CDR2 is SYGVNS. As DNA, the CDR3 is TGTGCCAGCAGTCCCGGGGGTCGATTCACTGAAGCTTTCTTT. Residues: CASSPGGRFTEAFF.